This is a list of T cell receptor beta chains from one sample in a study of human versus mouse CDR3 diversity and MHC coevolution. This table comes from immunoSEQ multiplex PCR, and its TCRdb copy is limited to in-frame clones, with some not included. The sample lists around 77,000 clones, 85% to 95% occurring once. The source material was naive CD4+ T cells from blood. The receptors were gathered from a person aged 25 to 75 in good health. Both conserved end residues are part of each CDR3. Fields, in order: D gene, V gene, J gene, clone size, CDR3 protein, CDR3 DNA. A D gene is named only where the DNA matches it firmly. The size of a clone is reported for some rows only, either as once, few or many, or as a class for expanded clones.

d_gene: NA; v_gene: TRBV18; j_gene: TRBJ1-1; abundance: NA; CDR3aa: CASSLTTDTEAFF; CDR3nt: TGTGCCAGCTCACTCACGACAGACACTGAAGCTTTCTTT
d_gene: TRBD2; v_gene: TRBV5-1; j_gene: TRBJ2-7; abundance: NA; CDR3aa: CASSYAPKLAGGSYEQYF; CDR3nt: TGCGCCAGCAGCTACGCTCCCAAACTAGCGGGGGGCTCCTACGAGCAGTACTTC
d_gene: NA; v_gene: TRBV19; j_gene: TRBJ1-1; abundance: NA; CDR3aa: CASSYPGSTEAFF; CDR3nt: TGTGCCAGTAGTTACCCGGGGTCCACTGAAGCTTTCTTT
d_gene: TRBD2; v_gene: TRBV5-1; j_gene: TRBJ2-5; abundance: NA; CDR3aa: CASSLLAGVQETQYF; CDR3nt: TGCGCCAGCAGCTTGCTAGCGGGAGTCCAAGAGACCCAGTACTTC
d_gene: NA; v_gene: TRBV6-5; j_gene: TRBJ1-1; abundance: NA; CDR3aa: CASSYGGRTEAFF; CDR3nt: TGTGCCAGCAGTTACGGGGGCCGGACTGAAGCTTTCTTT
d_gene: TRBD2; v_gene: TRBV5-5; j_gene: TRBJ2-5; abundance: NA; CDR3aa: CASSSYGLAGYQETQYF; CDR3nt: TGTGCCAGCAGCTCATATGGACTAGCGGGGTACCAAGAGACCCAGTACTTC
d_gene: NA; v_gene: TRBV11-2; j_gene: TRBJ2-7; abundance: once; CDR3aa: CASSLTYEQYF; CDR3nt: TGTGCCAGCAGCCTAACGTACGAGCAGTACTTC
d_gene: TRBD1; v_gene: TRBV4-1; j_gene: TRBJ2-4; abundance: NA; CDR3aa: CASSQWGQGDRAKNIQYF; CDR3nt: TGCGCCAGCAGCCAATGGGGACAGGGGGACAGGGCCAAAAACATTCAGTACTTC
d_gene: NA; v_gene: TRBV2; j_gene: TRBJ2-3; abundance: NA; CDR3aa: CASSSTAGGTDTQYF; CDR3nt: TGTGCCAGCAGTTCGACGGCAGGGGGCACAGATACGCAGTATTTT
d_gene: NA; v_gene: TRBV18; j_gene: TRBJ1-3; abundance: NA; CDR3aa: CASSPQQGSGNTIYF; CDR3nt: TGTGCCAGCTCACCTCAGCAGGGATCTGGAAACACCATATATTTT
d_gene: TRBD2; v_gene: TRBV19; j_gene: TRBJ2-5; abundance: NA; CDR3aa: CASSMGGETQYF; CDR3nt: TGTGCCAGTAGTATGGGGGGGGAGACCCAGTACTTC
d_gene: NA; v_gene: TRBV18; j_gene: TRBJ1-2; abundance: NA; CDR3aa: CASSPTGSYGYTF; CDR3nt: TGTGCCAGCTCGCCAACAGGGAGCTATGGCTACACCTTC
d_gene: TRBD1; v_gene: TRBV7-2; j_gene: TRBJ2-2; abundance: NA; CDR3aa: CASSSRAGGRTGELFF; CDR3nt: TGTGCCAGCAGCTCCCGGGCAGGGGGTAGGACCGGGGAGCTGTTTTTT
d_gene: TRBD2; v_gene: TRBV11-1; j_gene: TRBJ2-3; abundance: once; CDR3aa: CASSLGLAGAPSADTQYF; CDR3nt: TGTGCCAGCAGCTTGGGACTAGCGGGGGCGCCTAGCGCAGATACGCAGTATTTT
d_gene: NA; v_gene: TRBV4-1; j_gene: TRBJ1-1; abundance: NA; CDR3aa: CASSQDRWDIGGNTEAFF; CDR3nt: TGCGCCAGCAGCCAAGATCGGTGGGATATAGGGGGGAACACTGAAGCTTTCTTT
d_gene: NA; v_gene: TRBV25-1; j_gene: TRBJ2-2; abundance: once; CDR3aa: CASSEWSGPGELFF; CDR3nt: TGTGCCAGCAGTGAATGGTCAGGTCCGGGGGAGCTGTTTTTT
d_gene: NA; v_gene: TRBV6-5; j_gene: TRBJ1-6; abundance: once; CDR3aa: CASSYWQGSSPLHF; CDR3nt: TGTGCCAGCAGTTATTGGCAGGGGAGTTCACCCCTCCACTTT
d_gene: NA; v_gene: TRBV6-5; j_gene: TRBJ1-2; abundance: NA; CDR3aa: CASSYGQPNYGYTF; CDR3nt: TGTGCCAGCAGTTACGGACAGCCTAACTATGGCTACACCTTC
d_gene: TRBD2; v_gene: TRBV7-9; j_gene: TRBJ2-6; abundance: NA; CDR3aa: CASILLAGVVGANVLTF; CDR3nt: TGTGCCAGCATCTTACTAGCGGGAGTGGTTGGGGCCAACGTCCTGACTTTC
d_gene: TRBD2; v_gene: TRBV4-2; j_gene: TRBJ2-3; abundance: NA; CDR3aa: CASSRRTSGNTDTQYF; CDR3nt: TGTGCCAGCAGCAGACGGACTAGCGGGAACACAGATACGCAGTATTTT
d_gene: NA; v_gene: TRBV29-1; j_gene: TRBJ1-1; abundance: NA; CDR3aa: CSADNRRGTEAFF; CDR3nt: TGCAGCGCTGATAACAGAAGGGGCACTGAAGCTTTCTTT
d_gene: NA; v_gene: TRBV5-1; j_gene: TRBJ1-1; abundance: NA; CDR3aa: CASSRDSTTNTEAFF; CDR3nt: TGCGCCAGCAGCCGAGACAGCACCACTAACACTGAAGCTTTCTTT
d_gene: NA; v_gene: TRBV21-1; j_gene: TRBJ2-4; abundance: NA; CDR3aa: CASSKALGGRGPARGLQYF; CDR3nt: TGTGCCAGCAGCAAAGCGCTAGGGGGCAGGGGACCTGCCCGGGGACTTCAGTACTTC
d_gene: NA; v_gene: TRBV6-6; j_gene: TRBJ1-2; abundance: NA; CDR3aa: CASSYSGRAGGYTF; CDR3nt: TGTGCCAGCAGTTACTCTGGTAGGGCGGGAGGCTACACCTTC
d_gene: NA; v_gene: TRBV10-2; j_gene: TRBJ1-1; abundance: NA; CDR3aa: CASSESIRATEAFF; CDR3nt: TGCGCCAGCAGTGAGTCGATCAGGGCCACTGAAGCTTTCTTT
d_gene: NA; v_gene: TRBV27; j_gene: TRBJ2-3; abundance: NA; CDR3aa: CASSSSTGIRWRITDTQYF; CDR3nt: TGTGCCAGCAGTTCTTCAACAGGGATTCGGTGGCGGATCACAGATACGCAGTATTTT
d_gene: TRBD1; v_gene: TRBV6-4; j_gene: TRBJ2-1; abundance: NA; CDR3aa: CASSSRPGQYNEQFF; CDR3nt: TGTGCCAGCAGTTCCCGACCGGGACAGTACAATGAGCAGTTCTTC
d_gene: NA; v_gene: TRBV29-1; j_gene: TRBJ1-2; abundance: NA; CDR3aa: CSVAPGTTNYGYTF; CDR3nt: TGCAGCGTCGCTCCCGGGACAACGAACTATGGCTACACCTTC
d_gene: NA; v_gene: TRBV18; j_gene: TRBJ2-1; abundance: NA; CDR3aa: CASSPILSGAHEQFF; CDR3nt: TGTGCCAGCTCACCAATTCTTTCAGGGGCACATGAGCAGTTCTTC
d_gene: TRBD1; v_gene: TRBV7-9; j_gene: TRBJ2-2; abundance: NA; CDR3aa: CASRIGTGNTGELFF; CDR3nt: TGTGCCAGCAGGATAGGGACAGGGAACACCGGGGAGCTGTTTTTT
d_gene: NA; v_gene: TRBV10-3; j_gene: TRBJ1-4; abundance: NA; CDR3aa: CAIRATGATNEKLFF; CDR3nt: TGTGCCATCAGGGCGACAGGCGCAACTAATGAAAAACTGTTTTTT
d_gene: NA; v_gene: TRBV2; j_gene: TRBJ1-2; abundance: NA; CDR3aa: CASIDNGGGYTF; CDR3nt: TGTGCCAGCATAGACAATGGAGGAGGCTACACCTTC
d_gene: TRBD1; v_gene: TRBV5-1; j_gene: TRBJ2-7; abundance: once; CDR3aa: CASSLGGQGRPYEQYF; CDR3nt: TGCGCCAGCAGCTTGGGGGGACAGGGGCGACCCTACGAGCAGTACTTT
d_gene: NA; v_gene: TRBV2; j_gene: TRBJ1-1; abundance: NA; CDR3aa: CASSDFRGAEAFF; CDR3nt: NA
d_gene: NA; v_gene: TRBV6-5; j_gene: TRBJ2-7; abundance: NA; CDR3aa: CASSQGGNPYEQYF; CDR3nt: TGTGCCAGCAGCCAGGGGGGCAACCCTTACGAGCAGTACTTC
d_gene: NA; v_gene: TRBV30; j_gene: TRBJ2-5; abundance: NA; CDR3aa: CAWSVSRAQETQYF; CDR3nt: TGTGCCTGGAGTGTATCGAGGGCCCAAGAGACCCAGTACTTC
d_gene: NA; v_gene: TRBV19; j_gene: TRBJ1-2; abundance: NA; CDR3aa: CASNGTPADGYTF; CDR3nt: TGTGCCAGTAATGGGACACCGGCGGATGGCTACACCTTC
d_gene: NA; v_gene: TRBV19; j_gene: TRBJ1-3; abundance: few; CDR3aa: CASRYGASSGNTIYF; CDR3nt: TGTGCCAGTAGGTATGGGGCGAGCTCTGGAAACACCATATATTTT
d_gene: NA; v_gene: TRBV28; j_gene: TRBJ1-2; abundance: NA; CDR3aa: CASSLGAGGYTF; CDR3nt: TGTGCCAGCAGTTTGGGGGCCGGTGGCTACACCTTC
d_gene: NA; v_gene: TRBV5-1; j_gene: TRBJ1-2; abundance: NA; CDR3aa: CASSLVGGEGYTF; CDR3nt: TGCGCCAGCAGCTTGGTTGGGGGCGAGGGCTACACCTTC
d_gene: TRBD2; v_gene: TRBV5-1; j_gene: TRBJ2-3; abundance: NA; CDR3aa: CASSLAPGTNTDTQYF; CDR3nt: TGCGCCAGCAGCTTGGCCCCCGGGACTAACACAGATACGCAGTATTTT
d_gene: TRBD1; v_gene: TRBV5-8; j_gene: TRBJ1-3; abundance: NA; CDR3aa: CASSLEGAIGNTIYF; CDR3nt: TGTGCCAGCAGCTTGGAGGGGGCGATTGGAAACACCATATATTTT
d_gene: NA; v_gene: TRBV7-8; j_gene: TRBJ1-2; abundance: NA; CDR3aa: CASSLGGGTYGYTF; CDR3nt: TGTGCCAGCAGCTTAGGTGGGGGCACCTATGGCTACACCTTC
d_gene: NA; v_gene: TRBV19; j_gene: TRBJ2-7; abundance: once; CDR3aa: CASSIEAGSTAQYF; CDR3nt: TGTGCCAGTAGTATAGAGGCGGGCTCTACCGCGCAGTACTTC
d_gene: NA; v_gene: TRBV7-8; j_gene: TRBJ1-1; abundance: NA; CDR3aa: CASSHAGLNTEAFF; CDR3nt: TGTGCCAGCAGCCACGCAGGTCTGAACACTGAAGCTTTCTTT
d_gene: NA; v_gene: TRBV5-1; j_gene: TRBJ1-6; abundance: NA; CDR3aa: CASSLPSSYNSPLHF; CDR3nt: TGCGCCAGCAGCTTACCGAGCTCCTATAATTCACCCCTCCACTTT
d_gene: NA; v_gene: TRBV6-5; j_gene: TRBJ2-7; abundance: NA; CDR3aa: CASSYSRAGHTYEQYF; CDR3nt: TGTGCCAGCAGTTACTCTAGGGCAGGGCACACCTACGAGCAGTACTTC
d_gene: NA; v_gene: TRBV30; j_gene: TRBJ1-3; abundance: once; CDR3aa: CAWSVGLPGDSGNTIYF; CDR3nt: TGTGCCTGGAGTGTTGGTTTGCCCGGGGACTCTGGAAACACCATATATTTT
d_gene: TRBD1; v_gene: TRBV18; j_gene: TRBJ1-5; abundance: NA; CDR3aa: CASSPYRDRNQPQHF; CDR3nt: TGTGCCAGCTCACCGTACCGGGACAGAAATCAGCCCCAGCATTTT
d_gene: NA; v_gene: TRBV5-1; j_gene: TRBJ2-1; abundance: NA; CDR3aa: CASRWDSPSYNEQFF; CDR3nt: TGCGCCAGCAGATGGGACTCCCCGTCCTACAATGAGCAGTTCTTC
d_gene: NA; v_gene: TRBV28; j_gene: TRBJ1-4; abundance: NA; CDR3aa: CASSLGGVANEKLFF; CDR3nt: TGTGCCAGCAGTTTAGGGGGGGTGGCTAATGAAAAACTGTTTTTT
d_gene: NA; v_gene: TRBV27; j_gene: TRBJ2-1; abundance: NA; CDR3aa: CASSPRGRSSYNEQFF; CDR3nt: TGTGCCAGCAGCCCCAGGGGAAGGAGCTCCTACAATGAGCAGTTCTTC
d_gene: TRBD1; v_gene: TRBV7-9; j_gene: TRBJ1-1; abundance: NA; CDR3aa: CASSRMDRANTEAFF; CDR3nt: TGTGCCAGCAGCCGAATGGACAGGGCGAACACTGAAGCTTTCTTT
d_gene: NA; v_gene: TRBV6-1; j_gene: TRBJ2-2; abundance: once; CDR3aa: CASSDPGVNTGELFF; CDR3nt: TGTGCCAGCAGTGACCCCGGGGTGAACACCGGGGAGCTGTTTTTT
d_gene: TRBD1; v_gene: TRBV5-4; j_gene: TRBJ1-2; abundance: NA; CDR3aa: CASSFQGVGGYTF; CDR3nt: TGTGCCAGCAGCTTTCAGGGGGTCGGTGGCTACACCTTC
d_gene: NA; v_gene: TRBV6-1; j_gene: TRBJ1-1; abundance: NA; CDR3aa: CASSEGRVWTEAFF; CDR3nt: TGTGCCAGCAGTGAAGGCCGGGTATGGACTGAAGCTTTCTTT
d_gene: NA; v_gene: TRBV30; j_gene: TRBJ1-1; abundance: few; CDR3aa: CAWSVGQNTEAFF; CDR3nt: TGTGCCTGGAGTGTGGGGCAGAACACTGAAGCTTTCTTT
d_gene: TRBD1; v_gene: TRBV9; j_gene: TRBJ2-5; abundance: once; CDR3aa: CASSVEPGTGLQTQYF; CDR3nt: TGTGCCAGCAGCGTAGAGCCCGGGACAGGGTTACAGACCCAGTACTTC